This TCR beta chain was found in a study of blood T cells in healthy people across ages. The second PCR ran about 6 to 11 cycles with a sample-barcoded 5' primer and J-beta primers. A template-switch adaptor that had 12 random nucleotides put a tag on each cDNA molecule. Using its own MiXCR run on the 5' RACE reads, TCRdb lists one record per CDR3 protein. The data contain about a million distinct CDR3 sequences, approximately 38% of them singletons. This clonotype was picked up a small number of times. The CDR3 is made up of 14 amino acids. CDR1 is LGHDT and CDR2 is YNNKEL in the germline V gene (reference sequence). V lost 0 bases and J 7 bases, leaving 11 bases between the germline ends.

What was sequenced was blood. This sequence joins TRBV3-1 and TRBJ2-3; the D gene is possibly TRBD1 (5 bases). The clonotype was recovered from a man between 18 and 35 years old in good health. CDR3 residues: CASSQDADSNTQYF. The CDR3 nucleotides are TGTGCCAGCAGCCAAGATGCAGACAGCAATACGCAGTATTTT.